These 27 T cell receptor beta chains originate from one sample sequenced in a study of T-cell memory formation after mild COVID-19. TCRdb called the 5' RACE reads again in MiXCR, with one record for every CDR3 protein. The data contain a few hundred thousand distinct CDR3 sequences, roughly 15% of them singletons. The source material was PBMCs or a T cell subset sorted from them (not recorded which). The source is a man between 18 and 29 years old who had mild COVID-19 (a few samples of this study predate the infection). Cell type and time point are not known.

This clonotype was detected only a few times. This rearrangement joins TRBV5-1 to TRBJ1-4, with D perhaps matching TRBD1 (5 bases). Germline V gene data show CDR1 as SGHRS and CDR2 as YFSETQ. The CDR3 consists of 15 residues. Trimming removed 5 bases from V and 8 bases from J, with 19 bases in between. As DNA, the CDR3 is TGCGCCAGCAGTCCCGGACATCGGCTTGGCGAAAAACTGTTTTTT. This translates into CASSPGHRLGEKLFF.

The rearrangement joins TRBV5-6 to TRBJ1-1; possibly TRBD1 for D (6 bases). Trimming pared 2 bases from V and 1 base from J, leaving 15 bases between. The germline V gene has CDR1 SGHDT and CDR2 YYEEEE. The CDR3 runs 16 residues. CDR3 nucleotide sequence: TGTGCCAGCAGCTTTGTCTCCGGGACACCGAACACTGAAGCTTTCTTT. This encodes CASSFVSGTPNTEAFF.

This clonotype appeared a few times. This sequence joins TRBV2 and TRBJ2-2; the D call may be TRBD1 or TRBD2 (5 bases each). CDR3 length: 19 amino acids. The germline V gene has CDR1 SNHLY and CDR2 FYNNEI. The V end lost 6 bases, the J end lost 3 bases, and 26 bases lay between the germline ends. CDR3 sequence (DNA): TGTGCCAGCAGGACGAGGGGTAAAGGGACCCTTCGTGACACCGGGGAGCTGTTTTTT. Residues: CASRTRGKGTLRDTGELFF.

This clonotype appeared a few times. The rearrangement links TRBV19 to TRBJ1-6; D perhaps matches TRBD1 (5 bases). CDR3 length: 15 amino acids. Germline CDR1 and CDR2: LNHDA and SQIVND (reference sequence). Trimming cost V 8 bases and J 7 bases, with 18 bases left between them. The CDR3 nucleotides are TGTGCCAGTGGGCTACAAGGGTGGGGCAATTCACCCCTCCACTTT. Amino acids: CASGLQGWGNSPLHF.

This clonotype has just one count. The chain couples TRBV28 to TRBJ1-6; 7 bases are shared with TRBD1. The CDR3 sequence is 18 residues long. V shed 2 bases and J 13 bases; nucleotides not matched to a gene: 20. Germline V gives CDR1 MDHEN, CDR2 SYDVKM. CDR3 sequence (DNA): TGTGCCAGCAGTTTACAGGGGGGAGGGGGAGCCTCGCACACCCCCCTCCACTTT. Residues: CASSLQGGGGASHTPLHF.

This clonotype turned up a few times. The V gene is TRBV5-1, the J gene TRBJ1-2; D perhaps matches TRBD1 (5 bases). Trimming shortened V by 7 bases and J by 0 bases, and 16 bases separated the two germline ends. Germline V gene sequence: CDR1 SGHRS, CDR2 YFSETQ. The CDR3 totals 15 residues. DNA for the CDR3: TGCGCCAGCCATCGGGGGGAGGCGGCTAACTATGGCTACACCTTC. It codes for CASHRGEAANYGYTF.

This clonotype was detected ten times or more. The genes are TRBV12-3 or TRBV12-4 and TRBJ2-3; 8 bases map to TRBD1. The CDR3 spans 15 residues. V was pared by 5 bases and J by 0 bases, with 4 bases of the junction left unmatched. CDR3 DNA sequence: TGTGCCAGCAGTCGACAGGGGCTTAGCACAGATACGCAGTATTTT. Translating it yields CASSRQGLSTDTQYF.

This clonotype was recorded a few times. CDR3 amino acids: CASSLTRKRNEQFF. The CDR3 region has the DNA TGTGCCAGCAGCTTAACGCGAAAGAGGAATGAGCAGTTCTTC. V gene TRBV7-6 combines with J gene TRBJ2-1; D gene uncertain. The CDR3 runs to 14 residues. V lost 2 bases and J 7 bases, leaving 12 bases between the germline ends. Germline V lookup: CDR1 SGHVS, CDR2 FNYEAQ. Supplemented by reference TRBV7-6 and TRBJ2-1, the full variable domain reads GAGVSQSPRYKVTKRGQDVALRCDPISGHVSLYWYRQALGQGPEFLTYFNYEAQQDKSGLPNDRFSAERPEGSISTLTIQRTEQRDSAMYRCASSLTRKRNEQFFGPGTRLTVL.

The rearrangement joins TRBV15 to TRBJ2-5; 11 bases align to TRBD2. With 0 bases clipped from V and 4 bases from J, the junction kept 7 bases outside the gene matches. CDR3 length: 17 residues. Germline V lookup: CDR1 LNHNV, CDR2 YYDKDF (reference sequence). CDR3 loop: CATSRDPLGLAGETQYF. In nucleotides, the CDR3 is TGTGCCACCAGCAGAGACCCCCTAGGACTAGCGGGAGAGACCCAGTACTTC.

The table lists this clonotype with a few counts. The chain combines TRBV28 with TRBJ2-2; D remains unclear. CDR1 and CDR2 from the germline V gene are MDHEN and SYDVKM. Between the trimmed V and J ends, which lost 1 base and 5 bases, there was a span of 8 bases. This CDR3 is built from 14 residues. CDR3 loop: CASSLSSWTGELFF. In DNA form, the CDR3 reads TGTGCCAGCAGTTTATCATCTTGGACCGGGGAGCTGTTTTTT. The full variable domain, with the rest looked up from reference TRBV28 and TRBJ2-2, is DVKVTQSSRYLVKRTGEKVFLECVQDMDHENMFWYRQDPGLGLRLIYFSYDVKMKEKGDIPEGYSVSREKKERFSLILESASTNQTSMYLCASSLSSWTGELFFGEGSRLTVL.

The chain uses TRBV7-2 and TRBJ1-5; TRBD1 matches 7 bases. The CDR3 contains 13 residues. J lost 7 bases, V lost 5 bases, and 5 bases had no gene match. Germline V gene lookup returns CDR1 SGHTA and CDR2 FQGNSA. CDR3 nucleotide sequence: TGTGCCAGCAGCAGGGACAGAAGGCAGCCCCAGCATTTT. Protein product: CASSRDRRQPQHF.

This clonotype was seen a few times. The J gene is TRBJ1-1, the V gene TRBV6-2 or TRBV6-3; D is unresolved. Between the trimmed V and J ends, which lost 1 base and 6 bases, there was a span of 6 bases. Germline V lookup: CDR1 MNHEY, CDR2 SVGEGT. The length of the CDR3 is 12 residues. The CDR3 coding sequence is TGTGCCAGCAGTTACTTCGGGCCTGAAGCTTTCTTT. This gives the protein CASSYFGPEAFF.

The V call is TRBV11-2, the J call TRBJ1-2; 10 positions agree with TRBD1. CDR3 length: 15 amino acids. From germline, CDR1 is SGHAT and CDR2 FQNNGV. The ends lost 5 bases at V and 4 bases at J; junction bases unmatched: 7. CDR3 nucleotides: TGTGCCAGCAGCCAGGGACAGGGGTGGGCCTATGGCTACACCTTC. Translating it yields CASSQGQGWAYGYTF.

The chain couples TRBV24-1 to TRBJ1-5; the match to TRBD1 covers 7 bases. CDR1 is KGHDR, CDR2 SFDVKD, per germline. The CDR3 is 16 residues long. The junction had 14 bases not matched to a gene; V was cut back by 9 bases and J by 4 bases. CDR3 sequence reads: CATEYTGGQVNQPQHF. The CDR3 DNA reads TGTGCCACCGAGTATACGGGCGGACAGGTGAATCAGCCCCAGCATTTT.

CDR3 sequence: CASSSFGQGSYEQYV. CDR3 in DNA: TGTGCCAGCAGCTCTTTTGGTCAGGGATCCTACGAGCAGTACGTC. The J gene is TRBJ2-7, the V gene TRBV5-6; tentative D call: TRBD1 (5 bases). Germline CDR1 reads SGHDT; CDR2 reads YYEEEE. Between the trimmed V and J ends, which lost 3 bases and 1 base, there was a span of 14 bases. The CDR3 sequence is 15 residues long.

V usage is TRBV5-1 and J usage is TRBJ2-5; D tentatively fits TRBD1 or TRBD2 (5 bases each). Germline lookup yields CDR1 SGHRS and CDR2 YFSETQ. Deletions cut 4 bases from V and 3 bases from J, with 16 bases between. CDR3 length equals 15 residues. In DNA form, the CDR3 reads TGCGCCAGCAGCGCACCAGGGAGAGGGAAAGAGACCCAGTACTTC. Translating gives CASSAPGRGKETQYF.

This clonotype has a handful of counts. V is TRBV4-3 and J is TRBJ2-5; D is ambiguous. The CDR3 totals 13 residues. The V and J ends lost 0 bases and 6 bases respectively, with 8 bases between them. Germline CDR1 reads LGHNA; CDR2 reads YSLEER. CDR3: CASSQEVFQTQYF. The CDR3 DNA is TGCGCCAGCAGCCAAGAGGTATTCCAGACCCAGTACTTC.

This clonotype was recorded a few times. The CDR3 bases are TGTGCCAGCAGCTCTACTCGACAGGGAGCTCTCTATGGCTACACCTTC. It is translated as CASSSTRQGALYGYTF. V usage is TRBV7-9 and J usage is TRBJ1-2; 7 bases agree with TRBD1. V lost 4 bases to trimming and J lost 4 bases; unmatched junction nucleotides: 12. Germline V gene sequence: CDR1 SEHNR, CDR2 FQNEAQ (reference sequence). There are 16 residues in the CDR3. Together with reference TRBV7-9 and TRBJ1-2, the CDR3 gives the full variable domain: DTGVSQNPRHKITKRGQNVTFRCDPISEHNRLYWYRQTLGQGPEFLTYFQNEAQLEKSRLLSDRFSAERPKGSFSTLEIQRTEQGDSAMYLCASSSTRQGALYGYTFGSGTRLTVV.

V usage is TRBV4-3 and J usage is TRBJ2-5, with D possibly being TRBD2 (5 bases). The germline gives CDR1 LGHNA, CDR2 YSLEER. V gave up 2 bases and J gave up 5 bases, with 21 bases separating them. The CDR3 covers 17 residues. The CDR3 nucleotides read TGCGCCAGCAGCCAATCCGTAGCATTGGGGAGTGATGAGACCCAGTACTTC. Amino acids: CASSQSVALGSDETQYF.

This clonotype was observed a few times. The rearrangement links TRBV7-2 to TRBJ1-2; possibly TRBD1 for D (6 bases). Per the germline V gene, CDR1 is SGHTA and CDR2 is FQGNSA. Trimming removed 3 bases from V and 2 bases from J, with 10 bases in between. CDR3 length equals 14 residues. This CDR3 reads CASSFQRGNYGYTF. DNA of the CDR3: TGTGCCAGCAGCTTCCAAAGGGGGAACTATGGCTACACCTTC.

The rearrangement uses TRBV24-1 and TRBJ1-3; 11 positions agree with TRBD1. The CDR3 spans 15 residues. The ends lost 0 bases at V and 7 bases at J; junction bases unmatched: 1. The germline gives CDR1 KGHDR, CDR2 SFDVKD. The CDR3 loop is CATSDLGTGGNTIYF. CDR3 bases: TGTGCCACCAGTGATTTGGGGACAGGGGGGAACACCATATATTTT.

This chain uses TRBV6-5 with TRBJ1-2, with D perhaps matching TRBD1 (5 bases). Germline V gives CDR1 MNHEY, CDR2 SVGAGI. The CDR3 has 18 amino acids. V shed 0 bases and J shed 3 bases, with 20 bases lying between them. The CDR3 bases are TGTGCCAGCAGTTACTCGATTCAGGGAGCGAATACCTACTATGGCTACACCTTC. This sequence encodes CASSYSIQGANTYYGYTF.

The gene calls are TRBV7-9 and TRBJ2-1; no definite D call. Trimming stripped 5 bases from V and 10 bases from J, with 15 bases between. CDR1 and CDR2 from the germline V gene are SEHNR and FQNEAQ (reference sequence). This CDR3 spans 13 amino acids. This CDR3 is CASSLHGIDEQFF. CDR3 in DNA: TGTGCCAGCAGCCTACACGGTATCGACGAGCAGTTCTTC.

The rearrangement joins TRBV11-2 to TRBJ2-1; 7 bases align to TRBD2. The CDR3 spans 15 residues. Germline CDR1 reads SGHAT; CDR2 reads FQNNGV. J gave up 1 base and V 5 bases, and 5 bases lay outside the gene matches. CDR3 sequence (DNA): TGTGCCAGCAGCGAGTTGCGGGGGTCCTACAATGAGCAGTTCTTC. Amino acid sequence: CASSELRGSYNEQFF.

This clonotype appeared a few times. The CDR3 loop is CASSSPFTGELFF. CDR3 DNA sequence: TGTGCCAGCAGCTCACCATTCACCGGGGAGCTGTTTTTT. This chain uses TRBV7-3 with TRBJ2-2; D is unclear. CDR1 and CDR2 from the germline V gene are SGHTA and FQGTGA. This CDR3 spans 13 amino acids. V was trimmed by 4 bases and J by 4 bases, leaving 7 bases between them.

The chain couples TRBV7-6 to TRBJ2-1, with TRBD1 matching over 10 bases. V lost 1 base to trimming and J lost 8 bases; unmatched junction nucleotides: 2. Germline V lookup: CDR1 SGHVS, CDR2 FNYEAQ. The CDR3 spans 14 residues. The chain's CDR3 is CASSLGQGAHEQFF. CDR3 sequence (DNA): TGTGCCAGCAGCTTAGGACAGGGGGCCCATGAGCAGTTCTTC. The full variable domain, its missing parts supplied by reference TRBV7-6 and TRBJ2-1, is GAGVSQSPRYKVTKRGQDVALRCDPISGHVSLYWYRQALGQGPEFLTYFNYEAQQDKSGLPNDRFSAERPEGSISTLTIQRTEQRDSAMYRCASSLGQGAHEQFFGPGTRLTVL.

In this sample, this clonotype turned up a few times. This chain links TRBV5-1 with TRBJ2-3; D is perhaps TRBD1 (6 bases). The V end lost 1 base, the J end lost 6 bases, and 12 bases lay between the germline ends. Germline loops: CDR1 SGHRS, CDR2 YFSETQ. The CDR3 spans 14 residues. The CDR3 sequence is CASSLTGSVDTQYF. The CDR3 nucleotides read TGCGCCAGCAGCTTGACAGGGTCCGTGGATACGCAGTATTTT.